This entry describes one T cell receptor beta chain. The antigen remains unidentified. Clones were read by immunoSEQ multiplex PCR, and TCRdb kept only the in-frame ones, dropping some. Counted here are fewer than 120,000 clones, approximately 89% occurring once; the ten biggest clones make up about 0.25%. These data are taken from a study of OX40 agonist ivuxolimab in advanced cancers. Across the study: Ivuxolimab was delivered to patients intravenously every 2 weeks at doses spanning 0.01 to 10 mg/kg. Prior anti-PD-1, anti-PD-L1 or anti-CTLA-4 therapy was allowed; less than 45% had some.

CDR3 size: 13 residues. V gave up 9 bases and J gave up 0 bases, with 11 bases separating them. Germline V lookup: CDR1 LNHDA, CDR2 SQIVND (reference sequence). Study-level findings and limits: Among the lowest peripheral clonal expansion occurred in 0.1-3.0 mg/kg partial responders. In the 0.1 to 3.0 mg/kg range, CD4+ and CD8+ blood T cells had expanded clonally by week 6.

The source of this sequence is an adult with an advanced solid tumor such as melanoma, head and neck, liver or kidney cancer. This chain joins TRBV19 and TRBJ1-1; maybe TRBD1 (5 bases). The source material was CD4+ or CD8+ T cells sorted from blood, sampled in a trial of the OX40 agonist ivuxolimab. The chain's CDR3 is CASLGTMNTEAFF. CDR3 DNA: TGTGCCAGCCTAGGGACCATGAACACTGAAGCTTTCTTT.